This paragraph reports one T cell receptor beta chain. Its specificity is not known. Germline V gives CDR1 ENHRY, CDR2 SYGVKD. With 2 bases clipped from V and 0 bases from J, the junction kept 3 bases outside the gene matches. This CDR3 comprises 16 residues. PCR used 60 Vbeta primers and 13 Jbeta primers. Profiled with immunoSEQ multiplex PCR; TCRdb holds only in-frame clones, not every one. The table lists 100,000 or so clones, about 12% of them singletons. This entry belongs to a study of cytomegalovirus exposure and HLA in healthy donors. Regarding the study as a whole: Per a later analysis, 15,000 to 20,000 TCR beta sequences showed association with HLA alleles at 0.05 false discovery rate. Among TCR sequences, most were rare, though some public TCRs appeared in many donors.

The chain has TRBV10-3 and TRBJ2-1; TRBD2 matches 8 bases. The sequenced sample was PBMCs. The clonotype originates from a man between 35 and 55 years old in good health and CMV-seropositive. The CDR3 nucleotides read TGTGCCATCAGTGAGGGAAGCGGGAGCTCCTACAATGAGCAGTTCTTC. Its protein product is CAISEGSGSSYNEQFF.